Shown below are 11 T cell receptor beta chains from a single sample sequenced in a study of graft-versus-host responses after intestinal transplantation. TCRdb's table, derived via immunoSEQ multiplex PCR, lists solely in-frame clones and lacks some. Of around 28,000 clones in the sample, over 65% are singletons; the top ten hold around 1.1%. The source material was PBMCs, sampled 28 days after intestinal transplant. Every receptor here comes from a human patient who received an intestinal transplant, so some T cells may come from the graft donor.

The V gene is TRBV9, the J gene TRBJ1-1, with D unclear. The CDR3 consists of 14 residues. The ends were cut back, 0 bases at V and 1 base at J, with 7 bases in the middle. The V gene's germline CDR1 is SGDLS and CDR2 YYNGEE. The CDR3 DNA sequence: TGTGCCAGCAGCGTAGTAGCCGAGAACACTGAAGCTTTCTTT. Encoded protein: CASSVVAENTEAFF.

This clone was recorded a few times. This chain uses TRBV15 with TRBJ2-1; TRBD2 might be the D (6 bases). This CDR3 comprises 14 residues. The V end lost 1 base, the J end lost 6 bases, and 10 bases lay between the germline ends. Germline V gives CDR1 LNHNV, CDR2 YYDKDF (reference sequence). The CDR3 DNA is TGTGCCACCAGCAGAGGCGGGATTCCCAATGAGCAGTTCTTC. Residues: CATSRGGIPNEQFF. The full variable domain, rest sourced from reference TRBV15 and TRBJ2-1, is DAMVIQNPRYQVTQFGKPVTLSCSQTLNHNVMYWYQQKSSQAPKLLFHYYDKDFNNEADTPDNFQSRRPNTSFCFLDIRSPGLGDTAMYLCATSRGGIPNEQFFGPGTRLTVL.

A few counts support this clone. This chain links TRBV6-1 with TRBJ2-7; D may be TRBD1 (5 bases). The CDR3 spans 15 residues. V lost 6 bases and J 0 bases, leaving 15 bases between the germline ends. CDR1 and CDR2 (germline): MNHNS, SASEGT. The CDR3 DNA follows: TGTGCCAGCAGCACCGGACATCCCAGCTCCTACGAGCAGTACTTC. It specifies CASSTGHPSSYEQYF.

This clone was counted a single time. The CDR3 DNA reads as TGTGCCACCAGCAGAGATGGGAGCGGGGGCCCCACAGATACGCAGTATTTT. Encoded protein: CATSRDGSGGPTDTQYF. V is TRBV15 and J is TRBJ2-3, with 8 positions matching TRBD2. This CDR3 is 17 amino acids long. Germline V gene data show CDR1 as LNHNV and CDR2 as YYDKDF (reference sequence). V was clipped by 0 bases and J by 2 bases; unmatched bases: 7.

This clone has just one count. The CDR3 spells CAWRQPNQPQHF. CDR3 sequence (DNA): TGTGCCTGGAGACAGCCCAATCAGCCCCAGCATTTT. The genes are TRBV30 and TRBJ1-5; D gene unclear. CDR1 GTSNPN and CDR2 SVGIG come from the germline V gene (reference sequence). With 3 bases removed from V and 3 bases from J, the gap between germline ends came to 6 bases. The CDR3 length is 12 residues.

CDR3 DNA: TGTGCCTGGAGCCCAGGTGGAGAGACCCAGTACTTC. Translation: CAWSPGGETQYF. This chain connects TRBV30 to TRBJ2-5; D remains unclear. Germline assignment: CDR1 GTSNPN and CDR2 SVGIG (reference sequence). V was clipped by 3 bases and J by 4 bases, with 9 bases between them. This CDR3 comprises 12 residues.

V is TRBV4-1 and J is TRBJ2-2, with TRBD1 as a possible D gene (5 bases). V was trimmed by 1 base and J by 1 base, leaving 13 bases between them. The CDR3 extends over 17 amino acids. Looked up from germline, CDR1 is MGHRA and CDR2 is YSYEKL. The CDR3 bases are TGCGCCAGCAGCCAAGGGCCCCTAAGGGGGAACACCGGGGAGCTGTTTTTT. Protein product: CASSQGPLRGNTGELFF.

J is TRBJ1-1 and V is TRBV6-5; D is perhaps TRBD1 (6 bases). Trimming shortened V by 8 bases and J by 1 base, and 17 bases separated the two germline ends. This CDR3 has 15 residues. The germline V gene encodes CDR1 MNHEY and CDR2 SVGAGI. Here the CDR3 reads CASFLGGPKNTEAFF. The CDR3 bases are TGTGCCAGCTTCTTAGGGGGGCCGAAGAACACTGAAGCTTTCTTT.

This clone occurred once. This sequence joins TRBV2 and TRBJ2-7, with 7 nucleotides matching TRBD2. There are 16 residues in the CDR3. V lost 4 bases, J lost 2 bases, and 11 bases stayed unmatched. Germline V gene lookup returns CDR1 SNHLY and CDR2 FYNNEI. The CDR3 DNA reads TGTGCCAGCAGTGCAGGTCCTAGCGGCTATGCCTACGAGCAGTACTTC. Its translation: CASSAGPSGYAYEQYF.

The chain carries TRBV18 and TRBJ1-2; TRBD1 might be the D (6 bases). Germline V gives CDR1 KGHSH, CDR2 LQKENI. This CDR3 is 14 amino acids long. V dropped 3 bases and J dropped 9 bases, with 17 bases sitting between them. The CDR3 DNA sequence: TGTGCCAGCTCACCTTGGAACAGGGAGGAGAGCTACACCTTC. Residues: CASSPWNREESYTF.

The chain employs TRBV14 and TRBJ2-3, with TRBD2 identical over 14 bases. Germline-derived CDR1 and CDR2 are SGHDN and FVKESK. The CDR3 contains 19 residues. The junction had 12 bases not matched to a gene; V was cut back by 4 bases and J by 3 bases. DNA of the CDR3: TGTGCCAGCAGCCCGGTGGGACTAGCGGGAGAGATGAGTACAGATACGCAGTATTTT. Amino acid sequence: CASSPVGLAGEMSTDTQYF.